This T cell receptor beta chain was captured by sequencing in a study of blood T cells in healthy people across ages. Study results and limitations: It was not possible, with unsorted PBMCs, to conclusively compare naive and antigen-experienced cells.

Healthy Russian Caucasian donors spanned ages roughly 6 to 90 years. Total RNA was extracted at no less than 5.5 micrograms per sample. This CDR3 contains 13 residues. Germline-derived CDR1 and CDR2 are MDHEN and SYDVKM. Deletions cut 7 bases from V and 0 bases from J, with 10 bases between. A second about 7 to 12 cycle PCR used barcoded and J-beta primers. A tag from a template-switch adaptor with 12 random nucleotides marked each cDNA molecule. Using its own MiXCR run on the 5' RACE reads, TCRdb lists one record per CDR3 protein. The sample includes 1.5 million to 2 million distinct CDR3 sequences, just under 50% seen only once; the top ten take over 2%. As for this clonotype: Antigen unknown.

This TCR derives from a woman in her thirties or forties in good health. Sequenced material: blood. The chain combines TRBV28 with TRBJ2-7; D perhaps matches TRBD2 (5 bases). The CDR3 is CASTLGSSYEQYF. The CDR3 DNA sequence: TGTGCCAGCACTTTGGGGAGCTCCTACGAGCAGTACTTC.